The sequence of this TCR beta chain was determined in a study of T cells in localized non-small cell lung cancer. Study-wide points: Uninvolved nearby lung showed the greatest T cell clonality, exceeding that found in tumor. Within adjacent lung there appeared a median approximately 62 of the top 100 tumor clones.

Profiling relied on immunoSEQ multiplex PCR, and the TCRdb table lists in-frame clones only, not all of them. The sample has approximately 150,000 clones; around 92% are singletons. On this clone: Its specificity is unknown.

The germline CDR1 and CDR2 sequences are SGHNT and YENEEA. The V end was cut by 0 bases, the J end by 2 bases, with 9 bases between. The CDR3 consists of 15 residues. The TCR comes from a female donor older than 55 with stage I lung adenocarcinoma. This sample comprised peripheral blood, obtained before any cancer treatment. The rearrangement links TRBV11-3 to TRBJ2-3, with D perhaps TRBD2 (6 bases). The CDR3 here is CASSLEGTYTDTQYF. CDR3 coding DNA: TGTGCCAGCAGCTTAGAAGGGACTTACACAGATACGCAGTATTTT.